This T cell receptor beta chain originates from a study of CD8 T cells in Susac syndrome (dated by TCRdb to about 2019). Study-wide context: Whether CD8+ T cell activation and differentiation in Susac syndrome was antigen driven was tested using repertoire sequencing. The study compared CD8+ T cell repertoire clonality among around 11 healthy donors, about 14 Susac syndrome patients and approximately 16 multiple sclerosis patients.

Note on this clonotype: Its antigen target is currently unknown. No much larger clone exists at a distance of one base, and base qualities are not known.

Overall results and qualifications from the work: The TCR sequencing and HLA analysis was acknowledged to have included a relatively small number of individuals.

The CDR3 contains 15 residues, cysteine and phenylalanine counted. CDR3 DNA only is kept here, 45 bases in frame from base 1. V ends up 0 bases short and J 7 bases short, with an unmatched junction base count of 7. Per the germline V gene (reference sequence), GTSNPN is the CDR1 and SVGIG is the CDR2. RNA was extracted using the RNeasy kit, and about 0.5 to 1 ug of the RNA was reverse transcribed with random hexamers. The immunoSEQ multiplex PCR assay, covering 54 Vbeta and 13 Jbeta segments, was used to amplify TCR beta CDR3 regions. PCR amplification bias was corrected by using a synthetic template baseline for primer optimization and computational correction. Per the original workflow: Reads were assigned to V, D and J genes according to IMGT and analyzed in immunoSEQ Analyzer, with only productive sequences retained. Clonality was computed as one minus Shannon entropy normalized by log2 of the number of productive unique sequences. For each patient and control, public and private clones were evaluated within the 100 most prevalent clones. Susac-specific clones were defined as absent from healthy and MS cohorts, over a thousand published viral clones and other ImmuneACCESS disease sequences. Using fastp at Q25 and MiXCR, TCRdb reprocessed the public reads and kept productive beta chains. Every CDR3 protein is listed once, alongside the most common genes and DNA of its rows. None of the V and J calls come from the authors' own analysis; TCRdb made them. Counted in this sample were some 450,000 distinct CDR3 sequences; 75% to 90% of them appeared once. The top ten clonotypes cover about 0.12% of the sample.

Peripheral blood CD8+ and CD4+ T cells from healthy donors, Susac syndrome patients and multiple sclerosis patients were profiled by high-throughput TCR beta sequencing. The multiple sclerosis controls were treatment-naive patients who had stable or active relapsing-remitting disease and met the revised McDonald criteria. CD8+ TEMRA cells were enriched by FACS, while bulk CD8+ and CD4+ T cells were purified by magnetic negative isolation. Blood was collected in EDTA tubes and processed within 24 hours, with PBMCs isolated through density gradient centrifugation. PBMCs intended for TCR sequencing were frozen in liquid nitrogen and were later thawed in a 37 degrees C water bath. Purity of sorted or isolated CD4+, CD8+ and CD8+ TEMRA cells was at least 90%.

The sequence links TRBV30 to TRBJ2-1; 9 bases in between match TRBD2. The TCR sequence derives from a human donor with multiple sclerosis. The material sequenced was CD8+ T cells from PBMCs. The sequenced DNA is TGTGCCTGGAGTGTTGCGGGAGGGCCGGGTAATGAGCAGTTCTTC. This encodes CAWSVAGGPGNEQFF.